This TCR beta chain was captured in a study of CD8+ T cells in alopecia areata. RNA was isolated and reverse transcribed to cDNA, the sequencing template. Using immunoSEQ multiplex PCR, the repertoire was profiled, and TCRdb retains in-frame clones only, with some absent. The table includes 160,000 or so clones, 58% detected once. Treatment of the sample: oral pan-JAK inhibitor, 5-10 mg twice daily. This clone was recorded only once. Sequencing was performed on CD4+ T cells sorted from blood, taken at roughly week 55, from a patient treated with tofacitinib. The origin of this receptor is a human donor with alopecia areata.

CDR3 in amino acids: CATSRDLFGGGSGTEAFF. The CDR3 nucleotides read TGTGCCACCAGCAGAGATTTGTTCGGGGGCGGATCGGGCACTGAAGCTTTCTTT. This chain links TRBV15 with TRBJ1-1; maybe TRBD1 (6 bases). Deletions cut 0 bases from V and 4 bases from J, with 21 bases between. Germline loops: CDR1 LNHNV, CDR2 YYDKDF (reference sequence). The CDR3 totals 18 residues.